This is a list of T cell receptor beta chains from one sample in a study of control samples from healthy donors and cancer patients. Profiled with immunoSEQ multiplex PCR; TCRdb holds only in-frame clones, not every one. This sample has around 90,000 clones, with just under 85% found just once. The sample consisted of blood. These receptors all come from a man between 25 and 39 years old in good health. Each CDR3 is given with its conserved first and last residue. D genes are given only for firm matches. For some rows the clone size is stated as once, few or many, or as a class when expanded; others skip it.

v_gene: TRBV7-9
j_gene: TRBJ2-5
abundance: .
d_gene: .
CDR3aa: CASSRGDTSQETQYF
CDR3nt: TGTGCCAGCAGCAGAGGGGACACCAGCCAAGAGACCCAGTACTTC

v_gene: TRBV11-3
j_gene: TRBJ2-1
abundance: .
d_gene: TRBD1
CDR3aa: CASSLTGGEVQFF
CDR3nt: TGTGCCAGCAGCTTGACAGGGGGCGAAGTGCAGTTCTTC

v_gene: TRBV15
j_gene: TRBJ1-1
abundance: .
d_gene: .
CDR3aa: CATSRDRGDPEAFF
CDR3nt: TGTGCCACCAGCAGAGATCGGGGTGACCCTGAAGCTTTCTTT

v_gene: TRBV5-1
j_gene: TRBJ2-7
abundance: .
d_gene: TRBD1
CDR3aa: CASSYRTGREEQYF
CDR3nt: TGCGCCAGCAGCTACAGGACAGGGCGGGAAGAGCAGTACTTC

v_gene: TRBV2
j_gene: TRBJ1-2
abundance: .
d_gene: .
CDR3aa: CASSGEQFYGYTF
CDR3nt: TGTGCCAGCAGTGGGGAGCAGTTTTATGGCTACACCTTC

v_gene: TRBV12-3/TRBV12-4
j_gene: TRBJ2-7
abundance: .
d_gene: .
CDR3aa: CASSEGQDEQYF
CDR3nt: TGTGCCAGCTCGGAGGGTCAGGACGAGCAGTACTTC

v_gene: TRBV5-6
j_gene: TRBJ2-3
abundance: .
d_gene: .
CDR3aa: CASSRDLSTDTQYF
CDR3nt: TGTGCCAGCAGTAGGGACTTAAGCACAGATACGCAGTATTTT

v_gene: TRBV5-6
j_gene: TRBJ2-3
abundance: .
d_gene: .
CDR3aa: CASSPGVRESPTDTQYF
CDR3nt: TGTGCCAGCAGCCCTGGAGTACGGGAATCCCCCACAGATACGCAGTATTTT

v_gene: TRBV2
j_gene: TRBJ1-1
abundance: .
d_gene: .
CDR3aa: CASSVLENTEAFF
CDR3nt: TGTGCCAGCAGTGTACTGGAGAACACTGAAGCTTTCTTT

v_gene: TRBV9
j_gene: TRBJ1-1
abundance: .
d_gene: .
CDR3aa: CASSAGSGTKAFF
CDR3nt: TGTGCCAGCAGCGCGGGTTCAGGCACCAAAGCTTTCTTT

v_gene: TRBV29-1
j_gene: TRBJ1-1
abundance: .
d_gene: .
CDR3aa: CSVVTGPTGNTEAFF
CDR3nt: TGCAGCGTGGTGACAGGACCTACCGGGAACACTGAAGCTTTCTTT

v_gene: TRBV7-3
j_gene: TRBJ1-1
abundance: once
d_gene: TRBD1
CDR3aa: CASSLQGAGTEAFF
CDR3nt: TGTGCCAGCAGCCTCCAGGGGGCTGGCACTGAAGCTTTCTTT

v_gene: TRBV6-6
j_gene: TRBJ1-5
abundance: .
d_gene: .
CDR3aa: CASRGQSNQPQHF
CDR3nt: TGTGCCAGCAGAGGACAGAGCAATCAGCCCCAGCATTTT

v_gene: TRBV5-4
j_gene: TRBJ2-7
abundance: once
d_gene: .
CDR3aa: CASSLGLGLGEQYF
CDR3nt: TGTGCCAGCAGCTTGGGACTGGGGTTGGGGGAGCAGTACTTC